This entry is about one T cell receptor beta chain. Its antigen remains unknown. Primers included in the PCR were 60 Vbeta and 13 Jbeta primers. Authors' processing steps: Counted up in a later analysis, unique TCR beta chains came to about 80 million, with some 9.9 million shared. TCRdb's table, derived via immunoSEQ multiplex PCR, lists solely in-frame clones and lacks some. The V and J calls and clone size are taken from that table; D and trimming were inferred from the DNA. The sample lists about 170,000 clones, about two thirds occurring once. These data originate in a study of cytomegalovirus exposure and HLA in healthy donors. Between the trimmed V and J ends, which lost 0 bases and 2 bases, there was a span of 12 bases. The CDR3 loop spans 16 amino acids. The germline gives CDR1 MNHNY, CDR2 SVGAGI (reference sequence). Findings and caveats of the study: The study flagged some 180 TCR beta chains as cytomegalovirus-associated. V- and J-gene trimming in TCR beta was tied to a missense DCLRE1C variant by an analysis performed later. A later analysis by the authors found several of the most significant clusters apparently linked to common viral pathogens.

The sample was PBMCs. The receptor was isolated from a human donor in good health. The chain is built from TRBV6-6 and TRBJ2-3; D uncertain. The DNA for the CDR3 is TGTGCCAGCAGTTACTCTGTAACAGACACCACAGATACGCAGTATTTT. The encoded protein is CASSYSVTDTTDTQYF.